The T cell receptor beta chain under discussion was sequenced for a study of blood T cell repertoires in COVID-19. Across the study: Acute and convalescent COVID-19 specimens originated in the United States, Italy and Spain.

V was clipped by 1 base and J by 9 bases, with 11 bases between them. This CDR3 spans 13 amino acids. CDR1 and CDR2 from the germline V gene are SEHNR and FQNEAQ (reference sequence). Sequencing used immunoSEQ multiplex PCR; TCRdb keeps in-frame clones, though not all of them. The table shows about 100,000 clones, with about 82% occurring only once. This sequence was found in a middle-aged man with active or convalescent COVID-19. The chain is built from TRBV7-9 and TRBJ2-3; D may be TRBD1 (5 bases). Sequenced: peripheral blood. The CDR3: CASSLGSGNTQYF. The DNA for the CDR3 is TGTGCCAGCAGCTTAGGTTCAGGGAACACGCAGTATTTT.